Below are 23 T cell receptor beta chains sequenced from a single sample in a study of blood T cell repertoires in COVID-19. The protocol was immunoSEQ multiplex PCR, while the TCRdb copy is restricted to in-frame clones and leaves out a portion. Seen here are around 200,000 clones, around nine tenths observed once, and the top ten hold approximately 6.2%. What was sequenced was peripheral blood. The origin of the receptors is a man aged 55 to 70 who had recovered from COVID-19.

The V call is TRBV19, the J call TRBJ1-1; D is possibly TRBD1 (6 bases). The CDR3 length is 14 residues. The V and J ends lost 7 bases and 0 bases respectively, with 12 bases between them. The V gene's germline CDR1 is LNHDA and CDR2 SQIVND (reference sequence). Here the CDR3 reads CASTRGGLNTEAFF. The CDR3 DNA follows: TGTGCCAGTACTAGGGGGGGACTGAACACTGAAGCTTTCTTT.

V and J are TRBV6-2 or TRBV6-3 and TRBJ1-5; D unresolved. This CDR3 comprises 12 residues. V was clipped by 2 bases and J by 6 bases, with 5 bases between them. Per the germline V gene, CDR1 is MNHEY and CDR2 is SVGEGT. The CDR3 reads CASSYGSQPQHF. The CDR3 nucleotides are TGTGCCAGCAGTTACGGGAGTCAGCCCCAGCATTTT.

The rearrangement links TRBV28 to TRBJ1-2, with a possible D match to TRBD1 (5 bases). This CDR3 region has 15 residues. V was shortened by 3 bases and J by 4 bases, with 15 bases between the two germline ends. Per germline, CDR1 MDHEN and CDR2 SYDVKM. The CDR3 reads CASSLVGGLSYGYTF. CDR3 nucleotides: TGTGCCAGCAGTTTGGTGGGGGGACTTAGCTATGGCTACACCTTC.

The V call is TRBV7-9, the J call TRBJ1-3; no reliable D call. There are 15 residues in the CDR3. CDR1 SEHNR and CDR2 FQNEAQ come from the germline V gene (reference sequence). The V end was cut by 1 base, the J end by 4 bases, with 11 bases between. As DNA, the CDR3 is TGTGCCAGCAGCTTAGTGGGCGGGAGAGGAAACACCATATATTTT. Encoded protein: CASSLVGGRGNTIYF.

The gene calls are TRBV19 and TRBJ1-1; D ambiguous. There are 15 residues in the CDR3. V was shortened by 7 bases and J by 0 bases, with 15 bases between the two germline ends. The V gene's germline CDR1 is LNHDA and CDR2 SQIVND (reference sequence). CDR3 in DNA: TGTGCCAGTATCGGGAAAGGACGGATGAACACTGAAGCTTTCTTT. Translation: CASIGKGRMNTEAFF.

This sequence joins TRBV15 and TRBJ2-1, with TRBD2 as a possible D gene (6 bases). The ends were cut back, 6 bases at V and 9 bases at J, with 24 bases in the middle. The CDR3 contains 16 residues. The V gene's germline CDR1 is LNHNV and CDR2 YYDKDF (reference sequence). The CDR3, as DNA: TGTGCCACCAGGTCGGGGGTAGCGGCGATTGGGTCTGAGCAGTTCTTC. Translating it yields CATRSGVAAIGSEQFF.

This clone occurred once. The sample carries other DNA sequences with the same CDR3. The chain carries TRBV18 and TRBJ2-7; TRBD1 might be the D (6 bases). This CDR3 is built from 15 residues. V dropped 3 bases and J dropped 0 bases, with 12 bases sitting between them. CDR1 and CDR2 from the germline V gene are KGHSH and LQKENI. The CDR3 reads CASSPPSRGSYEQYF. The CDR3 nucleotides read TGTGCCAGCTCACCCCCTTCCAGGGGCTCCTACGAGCAGTACTTC. Full variable domain (outside the CDR3, taken from reference TRBV18 and TRBJ2-7): NAGVMQNPRHLVRRRGQEARLRCSPMKGHSHVYWYRQLPEEGLKFMVYLQKENIIDESGMPKERFSAEFPKEGPSILRIQQVVRGDSAAYFCASSPPSRGSYEQYFGPGTRLTVT.

The chain recombines TRBV19 with TRBJ2-1; 11 nucleotides align to TRBD2. Trimming at V came to 4 bases and at J to 3 bases, leaving 2 bases not matched to a gene. The germline V gene encodes CDR1 LNHDA and CDR2 SQIVND (reference sequence). The CDR3 extends over 15 amino acids. The CDR3 DNA is TGTGCCAGTAGTAAAACTAGCGGGGGCTACAATGAGCAGTTCTTC. This translates into CASSKTSGGYNEQFF.

This chain links TRBV10-2 with TRBJ2-2, with TRBD1 identical over 9 bases. V lost 7 bases to trimming and J lost 7 bases; unmatched junction nucleotides: 4. Germline V gene lookup returns CDR1 WSHSY and CDR2 SAAADI. The CDR3 consists of 13 residues. The CDR3, as DNA: TGCGCCAGCAAGGGACAGGGTGACGGGGAGCTGTTTTTT. Protein sequence: CASKGQGDGELFF.

This clone has just a few counts. V is TRBV6-5 and J is TRBJ1-3; 9 nucleotides align to TRBD1. This CDR3 region has 14 residues. Germline V lookup: CDR1 MNHEY, CDR2 SVGAGI. J was trimmed by 5 bases and V by 10 bases; bases with no gene match: 9. As DNA, the CDR3 is TGTGCCACTCGACCGGGACAGGGAAGAAACACCATATATTTT. It encodes CATRPGQGRNTIYF.

This chain joins TRBV4-2 and TRBJ2-3; D is uncertain. In germline, CDR1 is LGHNA, CDR2 YNFKEQ. This CDR3 is built from 13 residues. V was trimmed by 1 base and J by 10 bases, leaving 12 bases between them. The DNA of the CDR3 is TGTGCCAGCAGCCAAGGCCTGGAGCAAGCGCAGTATTTT. It specifies CASSQGLEQAQYF.

This chain connects TRBV7-2 to TRBJ2-3; 9 bases align to TRBD2. The CDR3 contains 15 residues. Germline V CDR1 and CDR2: SGHTA, FQGNSA. With V trimmed by 3 bases and J by 6 bases, 7 bases remained unmatched. CDR3 in amino acids: CASSLASGARDTQYF. CDR3 in DNA: TGTGCCAGCAGCTTGGCTAGCGGGGCCCGGGATACGCAGTATTTT. The full variable domain, completed using reference TRBV7-2 and TRBJ2-3, is GAGVSQSPSNKVTEKGKDVELRCDPISGHTALYWYRQSLGQGLEFLIYFQGNSAPDKSGLPSDRFSAERTGGSVSTLTIQRTQQEDSAVYLCASSLASGARDTQYFGPGTRLTVL.

V usage is TRBV30 and J usage is TRBJ1-6; 9 bases line up with TRBD1. Germline CDR1 is GTSNPN and CDR2 is SVGIG (reference sequence). V dropped 3 bases and J dropped 11; count of bases not matched to a gene: 11. CDR3 length equals 15 residues. CDR3 in DNA: TGTGCCTGGAGGACGGGACAGGGTATTGCGGCACCCCTCCACTTT. Its protein is CAWRTGQGIAAPLHF.

In regard to this clone: The same CDR3 arises from other DNA sequences in this sample as well. CDR3 protein: CASSQGRVNYGYTF. CDR3 DNA sequence: TGTGCCAGCAGCCAGGGGCGAGTCAACTATGGCTACACCTTC. The rearrangement uses TRBV14 and TRBJ1-2, with D possibly matching TRBD1 (5 bases). Germline V gene lookup returns CDR1 SGHDN and CDR2 FVKESK. Deletions cut 3 bases from V and 2 bases from J, with 10 bases between. The CDR3 length is 14 residues.

This chain joins TRBV14 and TRBJ2-7, with TRBD2 as a possible D gene (5 bases). Germline V gene sequence: CDR1 SGHDN, CDR2 FVKESK. The V gene lost 4 bases and the J gene lost 0 bases, with 10 bases spanning the gap. The CDR3 extends over 14 amino acids. CDR3 amino acids: CASSPRGPSYEQYF. The CDR3 DNA reads TGTGCCAGCAGCCCGAGAGGGCCCTCCTACGAGCAGTACTTC.

This clone was detected only once. J is TRBJ1-6 and V is TRBV7-9; 8 positions match TRBD1. CDR3 size: 17 residues. Germline lookup yields CDR1 SEHNR and CDR2 FQNEAQ (reference sequence). With V trimmed by 3 bases and J by 4 bases, 8 bases remained unmatched. The CDR3 reads CASSFWTGQYYNSPLHF. The CDR3 nucleotides are TGTGCCAGCAGCTTCTGGACAGGGCAATATTATAATTCACCCCTCCACTTT.

This clone showed up just a few times. The rearrangement links TRBV19 to TRBJ2-7; TRBD2 matches at 13 bases. CDR3 length equals 14 residues. Germline values: CDR1 LNHDA, CDR2 SQIVND (reference sequence). With V trimmed by 7 bases and J by 4 bases, 4 bases remained unmatched. This CDR3 reads CASTRTSGSYEQYF. CDR3 nucleotide sequence: TGTGCCAGTACCCGGACTAGCGGGAGTTACGAGCAGTACTTC. Using reference TRBV19 and TRBJ2-7 for the parts outside the CDR3, the full variable domain is DGGITQSPKYLFRKEGQNVTLSCEQNLNHDAMYWYRQDPGQGLRLIYYSQIVNDFQKGDIAEGYSVSREKKESFPLTVTSAQKNPTAFYLCASTRTSGSYEQYFGPGTRLTVT.

This chain connects TRBV18 to TRBJ2-3, with TRBD1 matching 8 bases. The V segment lost 1 base and the J segment 4 bases; nucleotides outside the gene matches: 4. Germline-derived CDR1 and CDR2 are KGHSH and LQKENI. The CDR3 sequence is 15 residues long. In DNA, the CDR3 is TGTGCCAGCTCACCACGGACAGGGAAGTCAGATACGCAGTATTTT. Translating it yields CASSPRTGKSDTQYF.

The chain carries TRBV5-6 and TRBJ2-5; 8 bases are a match to TRBD1. Looked up from germline, CDR1 is SGHDT and CDR2 is YYEEEE. The CDR3 length is 15 residues. V dropped 3 bases and J dropped 5; count of bases not matched to a gene: 9. CDR3 sequence reads: CASSSYGQGGETQYF. CDR3 nucleotides: TGTGCCAGCAGCTCATACGGACAGGGCGGCGAGACCCAGTACTTC.

The rearrangement joins TRBV11-2 to TRBJ1-1, with TRBD1 as a possible D gene (6 bases). Trimming removed 1 base at V and 6 bases at J, with 15 bases between. CDR1 is SGHAT and CDR2 is FQNNGV in the germline V gene. The CDR3 extends over 15 amino acids. The CDR3: CASSLAQGPIAEAFF. CDR3 bases: TGTGCCAGCAGCTTAGCCCAGGGGCCCATAGCTGAAGCTTTCTTT.

This rearrangement joins TRBV29-1 to TRBJ2-1; D is possibly TRBD1 (6 bases). The CDR3 sequence is 14 residues long. V lost 4 bases and J 2 bases, leaving 12 bases between the germline ends. Germline loops: CDR1 SQVTM, CDR2 ANQGSEA. The CDR3 DNA reads TGCAGCGTTGTTAGCAGGGGTGCCTACAATGAGCAGTTCTTC. Its translation is CSVVSRGAYNEQFF.

J is TRBJ2-7 and V is TRBV29-1; 8 nucleotides align to TRBD2. CDR3 length: 15 amino acids. CDR1 is SQVTM and CDR2 is ANQGSEA in the germline V gene. Trimming cost V 4 bases and J 0 bases; bases outside gene matches: 8. This CDR3 reads CSVAGLAGYSYEQYF. CDR3 DNA sequence: TGCAGCGTTGCGGGGCTAGCGGGCTACTCCTACGAGCAGTACTTC.

The chain links TRBV10-3 to TRBJ1-3; the D is unclear. The V gene's germline CDR1 is ENHRY and CDR2 SYGVKD. Trimming took 2 bases from V and 3 from J, leaving 5 bases between them. CDR3 length: 13 amino acids. The CDR3 sequence: CAISESSGNTIYF. The CDR3 region has the DNA TGTGCCATCAGTGAGAGTAGTGGAAACACCATATATTTT.